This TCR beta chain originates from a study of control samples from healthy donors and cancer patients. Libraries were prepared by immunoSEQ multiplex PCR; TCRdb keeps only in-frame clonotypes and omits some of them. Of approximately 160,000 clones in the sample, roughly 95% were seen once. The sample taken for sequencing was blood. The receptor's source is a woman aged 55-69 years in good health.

The CDR3 DNA reads TGTGCCAGCAGCCAAAGACCCGGGGGACGGGGGTACAATGAGCAGTTCTTC. The encoded protein is CASSQRPGGRGYNEQFF. This chain links TRBV14 with TRBJ2-1; perhaps TRBD2 as D (6 bases). The V gene's germline CDR1 is SGHDN and CDR2 FVKESK. CDR3 length: 17 amino acids. Deletions cut 2 bases from V and 4 bases from J, with 18 bases between.